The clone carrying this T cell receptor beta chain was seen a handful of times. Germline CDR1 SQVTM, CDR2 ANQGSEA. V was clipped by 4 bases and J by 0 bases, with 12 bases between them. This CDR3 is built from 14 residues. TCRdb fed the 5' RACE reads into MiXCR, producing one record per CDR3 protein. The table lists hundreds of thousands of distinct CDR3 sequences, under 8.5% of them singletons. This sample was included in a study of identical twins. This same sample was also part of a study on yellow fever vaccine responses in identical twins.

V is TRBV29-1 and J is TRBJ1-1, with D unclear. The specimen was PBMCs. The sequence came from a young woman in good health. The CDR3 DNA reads TGCAGCGTTGCCGCGACACCACTGAACACTGAAGCTTTCTTT. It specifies CSVAATPLNTEAFF.